The 18 T cell receptor beta chains below all came from one sample that was sequenced in a study of shared clonotypes between healthy human individuals. The assay was immunoSEQ multiplex PCR, and TCRdb's table has in-frame clones only and misses some. The sample contains about 2 million clones, 85% to 95% of which appear only once. The specimen sequenced was naive CD4+ T cells sorted from blood. Documented subset: CD45RA+ positively selected. The receptors were gathered from a young man in good health.

This chain uses TRBV2 with TRBJ2-7; 7 bases are a match to TRBD1. The V gene end was trimmed by 5 bases and the J gene end by 4 bases; junction bases not matched to a gene: 14. Germline values: CDR1 SNHLY, CDR2 FYNNEI. The CDR3 has 16 residues. The CDR3 DNA reads TGTGCCAGCAGTTTTAATACGACAGGGCGAGGATACGAGCAGTACTTC. Encoded protein: CASSFNTTGRGYEQYF.

The gene calls are TRBV7-2 and TRBJ2-6; no clear D. V was cut by 2 bases and J by 0 bases, with 8 bases left in between. Germline CDR1 is SGHTA and CDR2 is FQGNSA. The CDR3 consists of 16 residues. CDR3 sequence: CASSLSGVSGANVLTF. In nucleotides, the CDR3 is TGTGCCAGCAGCTTATCTGGAGTCTCTGGGGCCAACGTCCTGACTTTC. The complete variable domain, with remaining parts taken from reference TRBV7-2 and TRBJ2-6, reads GAGVSQSPSNKVTEKGKDVELRCDPISGHTALYWYRQSLGQGLEFLIYFQGNSAPDKSGLPSDRFSAERTGGSVSTLTIQRTQQEDSAVYLCASSLSGVSGANVLTFGAGSRLTVL.

Notes on this clone: Other DNA sequences within the sample encode an identical CDR3. V usage is TRBV6-5 and J usage is TRBJ2-7; 9 bases line up with TRBD1. CDR3 length: 15 residues. Losses at the gene ends were 0 bases for V and 2 bases for J; bases not matched to a gene: 2. Germline V gene sequence: CDR1 MNHEY, CDR2 SVGAGI. The chain's CDR3 is CASSYSRQGAYEQYF. CDR3 DNA: TGTGCCAGCAGTTACTCGAGACAGGGGGCCTACGAGCAGTACTTC.

This clone has only one observation. This may come from a read error, since a much larger clone is one base off. This CDR3 is also generated by other DNA sequences in the sample. The rearrangement joins TRBV28 to TRBJ1-1, with unresolved D. CDR1 MDHEN and CDR2 SYDVKM come from the germline V gene. V dropped 1 base and J dropped 1 base, with 4 bases sitting between them. The CDR3 spans 13 residues. CDR3 region: CASSLLGNTEAFF. In nucleotides, the CDR3 is TGTGCCAGCAGTTTATTAGGGAACACTGAAGCTTTCTTT.

This clone was seen a handful of times. V and J are TRBV5-5 and TRBJ2-3; 10 bases align to TRBD2. Trimming cost V 2 bases and J 4 bases; bases outside gene matches: 4. From germline, CDR1 is SGHKS and CDR2 YYEKEE (reference sequence). CDR3 length: 15 residues. The CDR3 DNA sequence: TGTGCCAGCAGCTTAGCTAGCGGGAGCCCAGATACGCAGTATTTT. The encoded protein is CASSLASGSPDTQYF.

In the case of this clone: This sample includes further DNA sequences coding for the same CDR3. This rearrangement joins TRBV6-1 to TRBJ1-2; D not certain. In germline, CDR1 is MNHNS, CDR2 SASEGT. CDR3 length: 13 residues. Trimming removed 6 bases from V and 1 base from J, with 9 bases in between. Written as DNA, the CDR3 is TGTGCCAGCAGCGTCGACGGTAACTATGGCTACACCTTC. Its protein product is CASSVDGNYGYTF.

This chain uses TRBV19 with TRBJ2-2; D possibly corresponds to TRBD2 (6 bases). Germline V gene sequence: CDR1 LNHDA, CDR2 SQIVND (reference sequence). The CDR3 sequence is 13 residues long. Deletions cut 6 bases from V and 5 bases from J, with 10 bases between. CDR3 amino acids: CASRQEGTGELFF. The CDR3 DNA is TGTGCCAGTAGACAGGAGGGTACCGGGGAGCTGTTTTTT.

V usage is TRBV19 and J usage is TRBJ1-2; no firm D call. The V end was cut by 0 bases, the J end by 11 bases, with 10 bases between. Germline loops: CDR1 LNHDA, CDR2 SQIVND (reference sequence). This CDR3 is built from 12 residues. The chain's CDR3 is CASSIEGRNYTF. CDR3 nucleotide sequence: TGTGCCAGTAGTATAGAGGGCAGGAATTACACCTTC.

The chain links TRBV7-2 to TRBJ2-6; no reliable D call. With 8 bases removed from V and 2 bases from J, the gap between germline ends came to 16 bases. The CDR3 contains 16 residues. Germline V CDR1 and CDR2: SGHTA, FQGNSA. CDR3 amino acids: CASRPSSAPGANVLTF. CDR3 DNA sequence: TGTGCCAGCCGACCCTCCTCAGCTCCTGGGGCCAACGTCCTGACTTTC.

Comments on this clone: Other DNA sequences within the sample encode an identical CDR3. V and J are TRBV7-9 and TRBJ1-2, with D possibly matching TRBD1 (5 bases). The CDR3 spans 13 residues. CDR1 is SEHNR, CDR2 FQNEAQ, per germline (reference sequence). Trimming removed 3 bases from V and 0 bases from J, with 5 bases in between. The CDR3 here is CASSLTANYGYTF. As DNA, the CDR3 is TGTGCCAGCAGCTTGACAGCTAACTATGGCTACACCTTC.

The rearrangement joins TRBV21-1 to TRBJ2-2. TRBV21-1 is a pseudogene. This CDR3 is built from 16 residues. CDR3 sequence (DNA): TGTGCCAGCAGCAAAGCGCTCCGGGGCTTCCACCGGGAGCTGTTTTTT. Amino acid sequence: CASSKALRGFHRELFF.

The chain joins TRBV27 to TRBJ2-7; D is tentatively TRBD1 or TRBD2 (5 bases each). The CDR3 extends over 14 amino acids. Trimming cost V 0 bases and J 4 bases, with 10 bases left between them. Germline V gene data show CDR1 as MNHEY and CDR2 as SMNVEV (reference sequence). The CDR3, as DNA: TGTGCCAGCAGTTTATCGGGGGTAGCATACGAGCAGTACTTC. It codes for CASSLSGVAYEQYF.

On this clone itself: At the DNA level, this CDR3 is encoded by other sequences in the same sample as well. The CDR3 sequence: CASSPGPYEQYF. The CDR3 DNA reads as TGCGCCAGCAGCCCGGGACCCTACGAGCAGTACTTC. The chain has TRBV4-1 and TRBJ2-7; D could derive from TRBD1 or TRBD2 (5 bases each). V shed 4 bases and J shed 2 bases, with 6 bases lying between them. Germline-derived CDR1 and CDR2 are MGHRA and YSYEKL. The CDR3 is 12 residues long.

This clone was seen once. The rearrangement joins TRBV4-1 to TRBJ2-5; 9 bases align to TRBD1. The V segment lost 1 base and the J segment 3 bases; nucleotides outside the gene matches: 0. The CDR3 length is 14 residues. Germline lookup yields CDR1 MGHRA and CDR2 YSYEKL. CDR3 region: CASSQGQGEETQYF. The CDR3 DNA reads as TGCGCCAGCAGCCAAGGACAGGGGGAAGAGACCCAGTACTTC.

The chain employs TRBV4-1 and TRBJ1-1, with 8 bases matching TRBD1. With 1 base clipped from V and 5 bases from J, the junction kept 6 bases outside the gene matches. Germline lookup yields CDR1 MGHRA and CDR2 YSYEKL. The CDR3 length is 15 residues. CDR3 in DNA: TGCGCCAGCAGCCAAGGGCGGGGACAGGAAACTGAAGCTTTCTTT. This codes for CASSQGRGQETEAFF.

The chain recombines TRBV19 with TRBJ2-5; 11 nucleotides match TRBD2. The CDR3 sequence is 15 residues long. Trimming at V came to 5 bases and at J to 5 bases, leaving 7 bases not matched to a gene. Germline V lookup: CDR1 LNHDA, CDR2 SQIVND (reference sequence). DNA for the CDR3: TGTGCCAGTAGTGTACTAGCGGGAGTGTCGGAGACCCAGTACTTC. It translates to CASSVLAGVSETQYF.

This chain connects TRBV7-9 to TRBJ2-5; unclear D gene. The CDR3 totals 13 residues. V lost 2 bases and J 4 bases, leaving 8 bases between the germline ends. The germline gives CDR1 SEHNR, CDR2 FQNEAQ (reference sequence). Written as DNA, the CDR3 is TGTGCCAGCAGCTTATCTGGGCTAGAGACCCAGTACTTC. This gives the protein CASSLSGLETQYF.

This clone was observed once. Other DNA sequences from this sample encode an identical CDR3 as well. The J gene is TRBJ2-5, the V gene TRBV5-1; D is unclear. There are 12 residues in the CDR3. Germline loops: CDR1 SGHRS, CDR2 YFSETQ. V dropped 2 bases and J dropped 2 bases, with 4 bases sitting between them. This CDR3 reads CASSFGQETQYF. The CDR3 DNA reads as TGCGCCAGCAGCTTTGGTCAAGAGACCCAGTACTTC.